The present entry profiles one T cell receptor beta chain with its context. Germline CDR1 and CDR2: LGHNA and YSLEER. J gave up 6 bases and V 0 bases, and 7 bases lay outside the gene matches. The CDR3 contains 16 residues. Sequencing was performed with immunoSEQ multiplex PCR; in TCRdb, only in-frame clones are kept and a portion is missing. The table has 150,000 to 200,000 clones, approximately 86% seen once. This record belongs to a study of blood T cell repertoires in COVID-19. The chain has TRBV4-3 and TRBJ2-7, with TRBD2 matching over 11 bases. The sequenced sample consisted of PBMCs or T cells enriched from blood (not recorded which). This receptor was taken from a woman in her 30s who had recovered from COVID-19. The CDR3 loop is CASSQDGQLAGVEQYF. The CDR3 DNA is TGCGCCAGCAGCCAAGATGGTCAACTAGCGGGAGTCGAGCAGTACTTC.